This T cell receptor beta chain was documented in a study of blood T cell repertoires in COVID-19. As processed by the authors: Reference gene primer amplification in the assay estimated nucleated cell counts. TCRdb's copy holds only in-frame clones and misses some; the assay was immunoSEQ multiplex PCR. The D gene and trimming were derived from the DNA, and the V and J assignments and clone size from that table. The table includes hundreds of thousands of clones, about 88% detected once. Germline V lookup: CDR1 LNHDA, CDR2 SQIVND (reference sequence). The germline V and J ends were trimmed by 5 bases and 2 bases, with 10 bases remaining between them. The CDR3 contains 15 residues. Enrollees, about 18 to 90 years old, lived in 20 to 25 US areas.

The source is a middle-aged woman who had recovered from COVID-19. Sequencing input: PBMCs or T cells enriched from blood (not recorded which). The chain carries TRBV19 and TRBJ1-6; tentative D call: TRBD1 (5 bases). CDR3 DNA sequence: TGTGCCAGTAGTTCGGGACTGACCTATAATTCACCCCTCCACTTT. Translation gives CASSSGLTYNSPLHF.